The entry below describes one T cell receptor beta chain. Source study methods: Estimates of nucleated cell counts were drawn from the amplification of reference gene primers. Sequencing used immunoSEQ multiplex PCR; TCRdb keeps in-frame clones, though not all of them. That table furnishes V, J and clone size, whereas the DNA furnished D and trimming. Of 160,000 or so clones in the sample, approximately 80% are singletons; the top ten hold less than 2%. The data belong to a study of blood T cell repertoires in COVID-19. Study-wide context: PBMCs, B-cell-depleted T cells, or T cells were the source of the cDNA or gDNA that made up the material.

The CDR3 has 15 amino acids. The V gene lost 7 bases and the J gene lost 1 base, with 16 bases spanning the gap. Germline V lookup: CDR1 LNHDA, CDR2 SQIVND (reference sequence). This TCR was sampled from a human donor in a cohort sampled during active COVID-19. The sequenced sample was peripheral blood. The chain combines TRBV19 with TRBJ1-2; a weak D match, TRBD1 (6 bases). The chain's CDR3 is CASNDGGALNYGYTF. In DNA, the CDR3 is TGTGCCAGTAACGATGGGGGGGCCCTTAACTATGGCTACACCTTC. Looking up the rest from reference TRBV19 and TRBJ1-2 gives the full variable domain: DGGITQSPKYLFRKEGQNVTLSCEQNLNHDAMYWYRQDPGQGLRLIYYSQIVNDFQKGDIAEGYSVSREKKESFPLTVTSAQKNPTAFYLCASNDGGALNYGYTFGSGTRLTVV.